This TCR beta chain originates from a study of cytomegalovirus exposure and HLA in healthy donors. Whole-study findings and limits: In vitro confirmation showed three CMV-associated chains to be CMV antigen specific.

13 Jbeta primers and 60 Vbeta primers were used for the PCR. TCRdb keeps only in-frame clones here, not all; method: immunoSEQ multiplex PCR. There are some 110,000 clones in the sample; 65% to 75% occur only once, and about 2.8% lies in the top ten. CDR3 length: 15 residues. The J segment lost 7 bases and the V segment lost 0 bases, leaving 8 bases of the junction unmatched. Germline lookup yields CDR1 SGDLS and CDR2 YYNGEE. For this clone: Its target is unknown.

This clonotype was obtained from a female donor in good health and CMV-seronegative. V usage is TRBV9 and J usage is TRBJ2-7, with 9 bases matching TRBD1. The sample was PBMCs. CDR3 nucleotides: TGTGCCAGCAGCGTAGGTGTACAGGGGGCAGGGGAGCAGTACTTC. Protein product: CASSVGVQGAGEQYF.